This T cell receptor beta chain was sequenced for a study of T cell repertoires in cytomegalovirus infection. Study-wide context: Evidence of both CMV infection and a matching HLA type came from public TCR beta signatures.

This clonotype turned up a few times. The antigen remains undetermined. Points from the study as a whole: HLA-C-restricted CMV-specific TCR beta clonotypes were dominant in the ex vivo response.

Via MiXCR, TCRdb re-called the reads, giving one row per CDR3 protein. This sample carries approximately 500,000 distinct CDR3 sequences, about 17% of them seen once, and the ten largest clones take about 24%. Looked up from germline, CDR1 is SGHDT and CDR2 is YYEEEE. The V and J ends lost 2 bases and 5 bases, in that order; junction bases with no gene match: 11. The CDR3 length is 16 residues. This TCR derives from a human donor in good health (CMV status not recorded). Some clones in this sample may be carry-over from other donors' samples. V usage is TRBV5-6 and J usage is TRBJ2-3, with 7 bases matching TRBD2. The sequencing sample was made of CD8+ T cells from PBMCs. The CDR3 DNA is TGTGCCAGCAGCTTCGGACTAGATATAGAGGGAGATACGCAGTATTTT. It yields the protein CASSFGLDIEGDTQYF. The whole variable domain, filled in from reference TRBV5-6 and TRBJ2-3, reads DAGVTQSPTHLIKTRGQQVTLRCSPKSGHDTVSWYQQALGQGPQFIFQYYEEEERQRGNFPDRFSGHQFPNYSSELNVNALLLGDSALYLCASSFGLDIEGDTQYFGPGTRLTVL.